The 17 T cell receptor beta chains below come from one sample, sequenced in a study of graft-versus-host responses after intestinal transplantation. Profiling relied on immunoSEQ multiplex PCR, and the TCRdb table lists in-frame clones only, not all of them. The repertoire holds tens of thousands of clones, with over 85% as singletons. No antigen is known for these receptors. Material: unstimulated CD4+ T cells sorted from spleen or lymph node cells, obtained before intestinal transplant. The receptor source for this set is a human donor who received an intestinal transplant.

The chain uses TRBV5-1 and TRBJ2-2; possibly TRBD1 for D (6 bases). The V gene lost 3 bases and the J gene lost 4 bases, with 10 bases spanning the gap. This CDR3 is built from 14 residues. Germline assignment: CDR1 SGHRS and CDR2 YFSETQ. The CDR3 DNA sequence: TGCGCCAGCAGCTCCCACAGGGTCACCGGGGAGCTGTTTTTT. This encodes CASSSHRVTGELFF.

In its sample, this clone was seen once. V is TRBV7-2 and J is TRBJ2-1; unclear D gene. This CDR3 is 12 amino acids long. Looked up from germline, CDR1 is SGHTA and CDR2 is FQGNSA. The V end was cut by 1 base, the J end by 8 bases, with 6 bases between. The CDR3 nucleotides read TGTGCCAGCAGCTTAGTATTACATGAGCAGTTCTTC. This codes for CASSLVLHEQFF.

This rearrangement joins TRBV19 to TRBJ2-1, with D possibly matching TRBD1 (5 bases). This CDR3 spans 14 amino acids. The V end lost 1 base, the J end lost 12 bases, and 16 bases lay between the germline ends. Germline-derived CDR1 and CDR2 are LNHDA and SQIVND (reference sequence). Written as DNA, the CDR3 is TGTGCCAGTAGTATAGCTTTTGGGGCTATTGGGCAGTTCTTC. Its translation: CASSIAFGAIGQFF.

The J gene is TRBJ1-3, the V gene TRBV25-1; TRBD1 agrees at 7 bases. Germline CDR1 and CDR2: MGHDK and SYGVNS. The CDR3 runs to 15 residues. The V gene end was trimmed by 4 bases and the J gene end by 0 bases; junction bases not matched to a gene: 3. DNA of the CDR3: TGTGCCAGCAGTGTGGACAGGAGCTCTGGAAACACCATATATTTT. This translates into CASSVDRSSGNTIYF.

The chain links TRBV7-2 to TRBJ1-1; no clear D. Germline V gives CDR1 SGHTA, CDR2 FQGNSA. Trimming took off 6 bases at V and 0 bases at J, with 11 bases between the two ends. CDR3 size: 14 residues. CDR3 coding DNA: TGTGCCAGCAGGGAGGCGGGGATGAACACTGAAGCTTTCTTT. Its protein product is CASREAGMNTEAFF.

This clone was found once. The rearrangement uses TRBV27 and TRBJ1-2, with D uncertain. Trimming cost V 8 bases and J 5 bases, with 21 bases left between them. Germline V lookup: CDR1 MNHEY, CDR2 SMNVEV (reference sequence). This CDR3 spans 15 amino acids. Here the CDR3 reads CASGDFSGASYGYTF. DNA for the CDR3: TGTGCCAGCGGAGATTTTTCTGGCGCGTCTTATGGCTACACCTTC.

The chain joins TRBV15 to TRBJ1-6; 7 bases line up with TRBD1. The length of the CDR3 is 15 residues. V was clipped by 3 bases and J by 5 bases; unmatched bases: 4. Germline loops: CDR1 LNHNV, CDR2 YYDKDF (reference sequence). The CDR3 nucleotides read TGTGCCACCAGCAGGATAGACAGGGATAATTCACCCCTCCACTTT. Its protein product is CATSRIDRDNSPLHF.

The genes are TRBV7-6 and TRBJ2-1, with D uncertain. Trimming pared 1 base from V and 0 bases from J, leaving 7 bases between. The length of the CDR3 is 15 residues. Per the germline V gene, CDR1 is SGHVS and CDR2 is FNYEAQ. The CDR3 is CASSLVQDSYNEQFF. DNA for the CDR3: TGTGCCAGCAGCTTAGTGCAGGACTCCTACAATGAGCAGTTCTTC.

The chain has TRBV19 and TRBJ2-7; 7 positions agree with TRBD1. The trim removed 4 bases at V and 0 bases at J, leaving 6 bases unmatched. This CDR3 has 15 amino acids. Germline V gene data show CDR1 as LNHDA and CDR2 as SQIVND (reference sequence). CDR3 protein: CASSKGQLLSYEQYF. In DNA, the CDR3 is TGTGCCAGTAGTAAGGGACAGCTACTCTCCTACGAGCAGTACTTC.

The chain employs TRBV28 and TRBJ2-7, with D unresolved. Germline V CDR1 and CDR2: MDHEN, SYDVKM. Trimming shortened V by 3 bases and J by 0 bases, and 6 bases separated the two germline ends. The CDR3 covers 13 residues. The CDR3 loop is CASSFPISYEQYF. DNA for the CDR3: TGTGCCAGCAGTTTTCCCATCTCCTACGAGCAGTACTTC.

The rearrangement links TRBV2 to TRBJ2-3; the match to TRBD2 covers 11 bases. The CDR3 spans 15 residues. Per germline, CDR1 SNHLY and CDR2 FYNNEI. V dropped 10 bases and J dropped 5; count of bases not matched to a gene: 11. Here the CDR3 DNA reads TGTGCCAATAGCTTACTAGCGGGAGAGTTAGATACGCAGTATTTT. Encoded protein: CANSLLAGELDTQYF.

Here the CDR3 reads CASSLRGDNAGELFF. The CDR3 coding sequence is TGTGCCAGCAGCTTAAGAGGGGATAACGCCGGGGAGCTGTTTTTT. V gene TRBV7-3 combines with J gene TRBJ2-2; D tentatively fits TRBD1 or TRBD2 (5 bases each). V shed 1 base and J shed 6 bases, with 12 bases lying between them. The CDR3 is made up of 15 amino acids. Germline assignment: CDR1 SGHTA and CDR2 FQGTGA.

The V call is TRBV7-9, the J call TRBJ2-5; the match to TRBD2 covers 7 bases. V shed 5 bases and J 0 bases; nucleotides not matched to a gene: 6. The CDR3 consists of 15 residues. Germline CDR1 and CDR2: SEHNR and FQNEAQ (reference sequence). CDR3 nucleotide sequence: TGTGCCAGCAGCCCCTTAGCGGGTTACCAAGAGACCCAGTACTTC. Amino acid sequence: CASSPLAGYQETQYF.

The V gene is TRBV5-4, the J gene TRBJ1-2, with 8 positions matching TRBD1. From germline, CDR1 is SGHNT and CDR2 YYREEE (reference sequence). The CDR3 is 14 amino acids. The trim removed 4 bases at V and 8 bases at J, leaving 10 bases unmatched. The CDR3 is CASSLGQGQRGYTF. The CDR3 bases are TGTGCCAGCAGCCTAGGACAGGGCCAAAGGGGCTACACCTTC.

The V and J genes are TRBV28 and TRBJ2-7; 7 bases agree with TRBD1. This CDR3 region has 15 residues. Per germline, CDR1 MDHEN and CDR2 SYDVKM. V lost 1 base, J lost 2 bases, and 5 bases stayed unmatched. The CDR3 loop reads CASSLLGTATYEQYF. The CDR3 DNA reads as TGTGCCAGCAGTTTATTAGGGACAGCTACCTACGAGCAGTACTTC.

In its sample, this clone was seen once. The CDR3 region is CASSLVGKTNYGYTF. In DNA, the CDR3 is TGTGCCAGCAGCTTAGTGGGCAAAACTAACTATGGCTACACCTTC. J is TRBJ1-2 and V is TRBV7-2; D is ambiguous. CDR1 SGHTA and CDR2 FQGNSA come from the germline V gene. This CDR3 contains 15 residues. Trimming removed 1 base at V and 0 bases at J, with 9 bases between.

This chain connects TRBV5-6 to TRBJ2-1, with D tentatively TRBD1 (6 bases). V was trimmed by 1 base and J by 0 bases, leaving 11 bases between them. The CDR3 sequence is 16 residues long. Germline lookup yields CDR1 SGHDT and CDR2 YYEEEE. CDR3: CASSLSRGSSYNEQFF. The CDR3 nucleotides are TGTGCCAGCAGCTTGTCGAGGGGGAGCTCCTACAATGAGCAGTTCTTC.